Below are 10 T cell receptor beta chains sequenced from a single sample in a study of T-cell memory formation after mild COVID-19 (dated by TCRdb to the early 2020s). The library was produced with 5' RACE. TCRdb records Illumina NovaSeq 6000 as the sequencer. TCRdb cleaned the public reads at Q25 with fastp, built clones with MiXCR and kept in-frame beta chains. Each record represents a unique CDR3 protein, reported with the most common genes and DNA among its rows. The table for this sample lists approximately 100,000 distinct CDR3 sequences; over 8.5% of them were counted only once. Of the sample, about 40% is held by the ten largest clones. The sample taken for sequencing was PBMCs or a T cell subset sorted from them (not recorded which). The origin of the receptors is a man aged 18 to 30 who had mild COVID-19 (a few samples of this study predate the infection). The sample titles of this study are shuffled in the database, so cell type and time point are left out; the donor was told from shared clones.

This clonotype was detected ten times or more. The gene calls are TRBV9 and TRBJ1-1, with D possibly being TRBD1 (6 bases). CDR1 is SGDLS, CDR2 YYNGEE, per germline. Between the trimmed V and J ends, which lost 4 bases and 5 bases, there was a span of 18 bases. The CDR3 sequence is 15 residues long. DNA of the CDR3: TGTGCCAGCAGCCCAACAAGGGGGGCCCTTACTGAAGCTTTCTTT. Residues: CASSPTRGALTEAFF. The full variable domain, its missing parts supplied by reference TRBV9 and TRBJ1-1, is DSGVTQTPKHLITATGQRVTLRCSPRSGDLSVYWYQQSLDQGLQFLIQYYNGEERAKGNILERFSAQQFPDLHSELNLSSLELGDSALYFCASSPTRGALTEAFFGQGTRLTVV.

This clonotype was picked up many times. The genes are TRBV18 and TRBJ1-5, with 11 bases matching TRBD1. Germline trimming cut 5 bases from V and 5 bases from J; bases unmatched to any gene: 2. Germline lookup yields CDR1 KGHSH and CDR2 LQKENI. The CDR3 contains 14 residues. This CDR3 reads CASSAGQGDQPQHF. CDR3 nucleotides: TGTGCCAGCTCAGCGGGACAGGGGGATCAGCCCCAGCATTTT.

The chain combines TRBV6-5 with TRBJ1-2, with D possibly TRBD1 on 6 matching bases. Germline V lookup: CDR1 MNHEY, CDR2 SVGAGI. V lost 6 bases and J 3 bases, leaving 17 bases between the germline ends. This CDR3 is 15 amino acids long. CDR3 bases: TGTGCCAGCAGAAAAACAGGGTCCCCTTACTATGGCTACACCTTC. It is translated as CASRKTGSPYYGYTF.

This rearrangement joins TRBV5-1 to TRBJ2-5; D gene ambiguous. This CDR3 comprises 16 residues. From germline, CDR1 is SGHRS and CDR2 YFSETQ. Trimming cost V 0 bases and J 2 bases, with 14 bases left between them. The CDR3 here is CASSLARSTDQETQYF. CDR3 sequence (DNA): TGCGCCAGCAGCTTGGCTCGGTCTACTGATCAAGAGACCCAGTACTTC.

The genes are TRBV9 and TRBJ2-3; 8 bases are shared with TRBD1. CDR3 length equals 15 residues. V shed 3 bases, J shed 8 bases, and the junction held 11 bases outside the gene matches. CDR1 and CDR2 (germline): SGDLS, YYNGEE. The DNA for the CDR3 is TGTGCCAGCAGCGGGACAGGGTCTAGCGAAGCTACGCAGTATTTT. Translated, it gives CASSGTGSSEATQYF.

This chain links TRBV7-9 with TRBJ2-2, with 7 bases that match TRBD1. After removal of 5 bases from V and 5 bases from J, the junction contained 5 bases not matched to a gene. CDR1 is SEHNR and CDR2 is FQNEAQ in the germline V gene (reference sequence). The CDR3 sequence is 14 residues long. The DNA for the CDR3 is TGTGCCAGCAGCGCAACAGGGGTAACCGGGGAGCTGTTTTTT. Its protein is CASSATGVTGELFF.

The chain combines TRBV4-1 with TRBJ2-7, with TRBD2 as a possible D gene (5 bases). Germline V CDR1 and CDR2: MGHRA, YSYEKL. Deletions cut 2 bases from V and 1 base from J, with 12 bases between. The CDR3 has 15 residues. This chain's CDR3 is CASSQSEGMSYEQYF. The DNA of the CDR3 is TGCGCCAGCAGCCAAAGCGAGGGAATGTCCTACGAGCAGTACTTC.

The rearrangement joins TRBV27 to TRBJ2-2; D is unresolved. The V end was cut by 4 bases, the J end by 5 bases, with 11 bases between. The germline gives CDR1 MNHEY, CDR2 SMNVEV (reference sequence). This CDR3 has 14 residues. Here the CDR3 DNA reads TGTGCCAGCAGTTCTCTTGGTAGGACCGGGGAGCTGTTTTTT. Amino acids: CASSSLGRTGELFF.

The rearrangement joins TRBV6-6 to TRBJ1-3; a possible D gene is TRBD1 (6 bases). The CDR3 consists of 17 residues. Trimming took off 5 bases at V and 2 bases at J, with 19 bases between the two ends. From germline, CDR1 is MNHNY and CDR2 SVGAGI (reference sequence). The CDR3 DNA is TGTGCCAGCAGTCGCGCGGAACAGGGAAAGGCTGGAAACACCATATATTTT. Protein: CASSRAEQGKAGNTIYF.

This clonotype was seen a few times. This rearrangement joins TRBV30 to TRBJ2-5, with unresolved D. The CDR3 has 13 amino acids. Trimming cost V 0 bases and J 5 bases, with 10 bases left between them. The germline V gene encodes CDR1 GTSNPN and CDR2 SVGIG (reference sequence). The CDR3 coding sequence is TGTGCCTGGAGTGTACCCGGTGGGGAGACCCAGTACTTC. It specifies CAWSVPGGETQYF.